This TCR beta chain was recorded in a study of shared T cell receptors in the human thymus. Clones were read by immunoSEQ multiplex PCR, and TCRdb kept only the in-frame ones, dropping some. The sample shows 650,000 to 950,000 clones, roughly 88% of them seen only once. This clone was seen a few times. Trimming stripped 4 bases from V and 7 bases from J, with 16 bases between. Per germline, CDR1 SGHTA and CDR2 FQGNSA. The CDR3 is 14 residues long. This same sample was also part of a study on human thymus T cells.

The sequenced material came from thymocytes. J is TRBJ1-1 and V is TRBV7-2; no definite D call. The clonotype was recovered from a girl under three years old with a congenital heart defect. The CDR3 bases are TGTGCCAGCAGCTCCCCTATTAAACCTCTTGAAGCTTTCTTT. This codes for CASSSPIKPLEAFF. Drawing the rest from reference TRBV7-2 and TRBJ1-1, the complete variable domain is GAGVSQSPSNKVTEKGKDVELRCDPISGHTALYWYRQSLGQGLEFLIYFQGNSAPDKSGLPSDRFSAERTGGSVSTLTIQRTQQEDSAVYLCASSSPIKPLEAFFGQGTRLTVV.